These 9 T cell receptor beta chains were sequenced from one sample in a study of technical replicates of blood from a few donors. Assay: immunoSEQ multiplex PCR; the TCRdb copy retains only in-frame clones and omits some. The sample has over 75,000 clones, around 97% seen once. Source material: T cells isolated from PBMCs. Receptor source: a human donor in good health.

The rearrangement joins TRBV7-9 to TRBJ2-5, with TRBD2 identical over 13 bases. The CDR3 covers 17 residues. V dropped 5 bases and J dropped 0; count of bases not matched to a gene: 6. The germline V gene has CDR1 SEHNR and CDR2 FQNEAQ (reference sequence). The CDR3 region has the DNA TGTGCCAGCAGCCCGGGACTAGCGGGACTGTACCAAGAGACCCAGTACTTC. The encoded protein is CASSPGLAGLYQETQYF.

V usage is TRBV28 and J usage is TRBJ2-7; unclear D gene. Germline CDR1 and CDR2: MDHEN and SYDVKM. This CDR3 spans 13 amino acids. Trimming removed 8 bases from V and 3 bases from J, with 14 bases in between. The CDR3 DNA follows: TGTGCCAGCTGTATTGCCGGAGACTACGAGCAGTACTTC. Its translation is CASCIAGDYEQYF.

The table lists this clone with a count of one. The rearrangement joins TRBV6-5 to TRBJ1-3; D is uncertain. CDR1 is MNHEY and CDR2 is SVGAGI in the germline V gene. CDR3 length: 15 residues. The V and J ends lost 0 bases and 7 bases respectively, with 13 bases between them. CDR3: CASSYSRLTGNTIYF. The CDR3 nucleotides are TGTGCCAGCAGTTACTCGCGCCTTACCGGGAACACCATATATTTT.

The rearrangement links TRBV5-1 to TRBJ2-1; D might be TRBD2 (6 bases). Germline V gene data show CDR1 as SGHRS and CDR2 as YFSETQ. V dropped 5 bases and J dropped 4 bases, with 16 bases sitting between them. The CDR3 has 15 residues. The CDR3 DNA sequence: TGCGCCAGCAGATTAGAGGGAGGAACTTACAATGAGCAGTTCTTC. Translating it yields CASRLEGGTYNEQFF.

This sequence joins TRBV4-1 and TRBJ2-7, with a tentative D call TRBD1 (6 bases). In germline, CDR1 is MGHRA, CDR2 YSYEKL. V was shortened by 5 bases and J by 6 bases, with 14 bases between the two germline ends. This CDR3 contains 13 residues. CDR3 amino acids: CASSVTGSPEQYF. For the CDR3, the DNA is TGCGCCAGCAGCGTAACAGGGTCCCCCGAGCAGTACTTC.

The gene calls are TRBV13 and TRBJ2-7; TRBD1 matches 9 bases. Germline assignment: CDR1 PRHDT and CDR2 FYEKMQ (reference sequence). The CDR3 is 13 amino acids. The V segment lost 5 bases and the J segment 4 bases; nucleotides outside the gene matches: 3. The chain's CDR3 is CASSPGTGYEQYF. CDR3 in DNA: TGTGCCAGCAGCCCGGGGACAGGGTACGAGCAGTACTTC.

The CDR3 DNA follows: TGTGCCAGCAGCCGTCGCACAGGGGTAGCTTTCTTT. Translating gives CASSRRTGVAFF. The chain carries TRBV7-2 and TRBJ1-1; 7 bases match TRBD1. Germline lookup yields CDR1 SGHTA and CDR2 FQGNSA. After removal of 5 bases from V and 10 bases from J, the junction contained 7 bases not matched to a gene. There are 12 residues in the CDR3.

The rearrangement links TRBV28 to TRBJ2-7, with TRBD1 matching 8 bases. After removal of 3 bases from V and 1 base from J, the junction contained 5 bases not matched to a gene. This CDR3 is built from 15 residues. The V gene's germline CDR1 is MDHEN and CDR2 SYDVKM. The CDR3, as DNA: TGTGCCAGCAGTTTGGGGACAGGTATGTCCTACGAGCAGTACTTC. Amino acids: CASSLGTGMSYEQYF.

The rearrangement uses TRBV28 and TRBJ1-3; maybe TRBD1 (6 bases). CDR3 length: 16 amino acids. CDR1 and CDR2 (germline): MDHEN, SYDVKM. The V and J ends lost 0 bases and 6 bases respectively, with 15 bases between them. CDR3: CASSLWRTTGANTIYF. CDR3 nucleotide sequence: TGTGCCAGCAGTTTATGGAGGACGACAGGAGCAAACACCATATATTTT.